The rows below give T cell receptor beta chains drawn from one sample of a study of blood T cells in healthy people across ages. TCRdb independently ran MiXCR on the 5' RACE reads; one entry per CDR3 protein. The table records fewer than 900,000 distinct CDR3 sequences, under 40% of them present only once. The specimen was blood. All receptors come from a man younger than 35 in good health. CDR3s include the opening cysteine and the closing phenylalanine or tryptophan. The D gene is left open where the match is weak. A row's size may be missing; if present it is once, few, many or a size class.

TRBD1	TRBV7-6	-	TRBJ2-7	CASSSRTGSHSYNEQYF	TGTGCCAGCAGCTCTAGGACAGGATCACACTCCTACAATGAGCAGTACTTC
-	TRBV5-6	-	TRBJ1-5	CASAASRDGLFNSDQPQHF	TGTGCCAGCGCCGCCTCCCGGGACGGTCTTTTTAATAGCGATCAGCCCCAGCATTTT
-	TRBV5-1	many	TRBJ2-7	CASSFGAGSSYEQYF	TGCGCCAGCAGCTTTGGGGCAGGGAGCTCCTACGAGCAGTACTTC
TRBD2	TRBV7-7	-	TRBJ2-2	CASSSSGGPNTGELFF	TGTGCTAGCAGCTCTAGCGGGGGGCCGAACACCGGGGAGCTGTTTTTT
-	TRBV29-1	-	TRBJ1-5	CSVGTGSRNQPQHF	TGCAGCGTGGGGACCGGGTCCCGCAATCAGCCCCAGCATTTT
TRBD2	TRBV7-2	many	TRBJ2-3	CASSPGGFTQYF	TGTGCCAGCAGCCCGGGGGGGTTTACGCAGTATTTT
TRBD1	TRBV7-2	many	TRBJ2-7	CASSLVEGQGTSYEQYF	TGTGCCAGCAGCTTAGTAGAGGGACAGGGGACCTCCTACGAGCAGTACTTC
-	TRBV21-1	-	TRBJ1-4	CASSARGGEKLFF	TGTGCCAGCAGCGCCCGGGGAGGTGAAAAACTGTTTTTT
TRBD1	TRBV4-3	-	TRBJ1-2	CASSLTGADYGYTF	TGCGCCAGCAGCCTAACAGGGGCGGACTATGGCTACACCTTC
-	TRBV20-1	few	TRBJ1-1	CSARDGSLNTEAFF	TGCAGTGCTAGAGATGGTAGCTTGAACACTGAAGCTTTCTTT
TRBD1	TRBV4-3	-	TRBJ1-1	CASSHDRGSRTEAFF	TGCGCCAGCAGCCATGACAGGGGTTCCCGGACTGAAGCTTTCTTT
-	TRBV12-3/TRBV12-4	-	TRBJ1-5	CASRRGSNQPQHF	TGTGCCAGCAGGAGGGGGAGCAATCAGCCCCAGCATTTT
-	TRBV12-3/TRBV12-4	-	TRBJ1-4	CASSQLREKLFF	TGTGCCAGCAGCCAACTACGGGAAAAACTGTTTTTT
TRBD2	TRBV4-3	once	TRBJ2-5	CASSQSASGDHNEQYF	TGCGCCAGCAGCCAAAGTGCTAGCGGGGACCACAATGAGCAGTACTTC
TRBD1	TRBV10-3	-	TRBJ1-1	CAIRGDSVDTEAFF	TGTGCCATCAGGGGGGACAGCGTTGACACTGAAGCTTTCTTT
TRBD2	TRBV20-1	-	TRBJ2-1	CSARRRAGGYNEQFF	TGCAGTGCTAGGCGAAGGGCGGGGGGCTACAATGAGCAGTTCTTC
TRBD2	TRBV12-3/TRBV12-4	-	TRBJ2-5	CASLGGGRETQYF	TGTGCCAGCCTCGGGGGGGGTCGGGAGACCCAGTACTTC
-	TRBV5-1	once	TRBJ2-2	CASMGSNTGELFF	TGCGCCAGCATGGGCAGCAACACCGGGGAGCTGTTTTTT
-	TRBV2	-	TRBJ1-4	CASSEFGGPATNEELFF	TGTGCCAGCAGTGAGTTTGGAGGTCCTGCAACTAATGAAGAACTGTTTTTT
TRBD1	TRBV4-2	few	TRBJ2-1	CASSQSDRDSYNEQFF	TGTGCCAGCAGCCAATCGGACAGGGACTCCTACAATGAGCAGTTCTTC
-	TRBV4-1	-	TRBJ2-5	CASSQGPDSQETQYF	TGCGCCAGCAGCCAAGGCCCCGACTCCCAAGAGACCCAGTACTTC
-	TRBV24-1	few	TRBJ2-2	CATSDTTRAGELFF	TGTGCCACCAGTGACACTACCAGGGCCGGGGAGCTGTTTTTT
-	TRBV2	-	TRBJ1-5	CASTGLKGQPQHF	TGTGCCAGCACAGGGTTGAAGGGTCAGCCCCAGCATTTT
-	TRBV18	-	TRBJ1-1	CTSFPGRGVTEAFF	TGTACCAGCTTTCCAGGGAGGGGGGTCACTGAAGCTTTCTTT
-	TRBV6-6	few	TRBJ2-7	CASSNRRINYEQYF	TGTGCCAGCAGTAACCGACGGATTAACTACGAGCAGTACTTC
-	TRBV27	few	TRBJ2-1	CASRRGGLTYNEQFF	TGTGCCAGCCGGAGGGGGGGCCTCACCTACAATGAGCAGTTCTTC
-	TRBV2	many	TRBJ1-2	CASSEARQHYGYTF	TGTGCCAGCAGTGAAGCCCGGCAGCACTATGGCTACACCTTC
-	TRBV2	few	TRBJ1-2	CASSELGDLNYGYTF	TGTGCCAGCAGTGAATTAGGGGACCTTAACTATGGCTACACCTTC
TRBD2	TRBV4-1	many	TRBJ2-5	CASSLTGTSGEETQYF	TGCGCCAGCAGCCTCACCGGGACTAGCGGAGAAGAGACCCAGTACTTC
-	TRBV15	few	TRBJ2-3	CATSRSRTDTQYF	TGTGCCACCAGCAGATCGCGAACAGATACGCAGTATTTT
-	TRBV28	-	TRBJ2-2	CASSSDRSGNTGELFF	TGTGCCAGCAGTTCAGATCGTAGCGGGAACACCGGGGAGCTGTTTTTT
-	TRBV4-3	many	TRBJ2-4	CASSQDVGLAKNIQYF	TGCGCCAGCAGCCAAGACGTAGGGCTAGCCAAAAACATTCAGTACTTC
-	TRBV7-9	-	TRBJ1-5	CASSKLNQPQHF	TGTGCCAGCAGCAAACTAAATCAGCCCCAGCATTTT
-	TRBV27	many	TRBJ2-5	CASSLSAGETQYF	TGTGCCAGCAGTTTATCAGCGGGTGAGACCCAGTACTTC
TRBD1	TRBV29-1	-	TRBJ1-1	CSVVSDRENENTEAFF	TGCAGCGTTGTATCGGACAGGGAAAATGAGAACACTGAAGCTTTCTTT
-	TRBV25-1	-	TRBJ1-1	CASKDAASITEAFF	TGTGCCAGCAAGGACGCTGCTAGCATCACTGAAGCTTTCTTT
TRBD2	TRBV5-1	-	TRBJ2-5	CASGLAGGMEYNEQYF	TGCGCCAGCGGACTAGCGGGAGGGATGGAGTACAATGAGCAGTACTTC
TRBD2	TRBV12-3/TRBV12-4	many	TRBJ2-1	CASRLGGTPNEQFF	TGTGCCAGCAGGCTGGGGGGGACCCCCAATGAGCAGTTCTTC
-	TRBV12-3/TRBV12-4	-	TRBJ2-1	CASSFRAGANSYNEQFF	TGTGCCAGCAGTTTTAGGGCGGGGGCGAACTCCTACAATGAGCAGTTCTTC
-	TRBV12-3/TRBV12-4	many	TRBJ2-1	CASSRDRLYEQFF	TGTGCCAGCAGTCGCGACAGACTCTATGAGCAGTTCTTC
TRBD2	TRBV20-1	-	TRBJ2-1	CSARVASGGAHEQFF	TGCAGTGCTAGAGTGGCTAGCGGGGGGGCCCATGAGCAGTTCTTC